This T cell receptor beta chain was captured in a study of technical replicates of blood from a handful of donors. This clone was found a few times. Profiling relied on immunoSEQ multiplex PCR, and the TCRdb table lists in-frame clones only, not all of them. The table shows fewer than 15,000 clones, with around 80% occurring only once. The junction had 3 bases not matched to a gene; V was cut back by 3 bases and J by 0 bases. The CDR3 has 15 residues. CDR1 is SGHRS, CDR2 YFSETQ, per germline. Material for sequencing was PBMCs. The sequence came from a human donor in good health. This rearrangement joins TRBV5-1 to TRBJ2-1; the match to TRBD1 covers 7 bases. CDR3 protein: CASSSTGSSYNEQFF. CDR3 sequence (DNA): TGCGCCAGCAGCTCGACAGGGAGCTCCTACAATGAGCAGTTCTTC.